These 7 T cell receptor beta chains were all obtained from the same sample, sequenced in a study of T cells in Graves' hyperthyroidism and ophthalmopathy. The investigators amplified TCR beta CDR3 regions from RNA transcripts. HTBI primers were the set used in a first-round RT-PCR of the TCR CDR3. TCRdb reanalysed the multiplex PCR reads using MiXCR and keeps one entry per CDR3 protein. Of fewer than 250,000 distinct CDR3 sequences listed, 15% to 20% are singletons. The sequencing sample was made of blood. These receptors all stem from a man over 45 with Graves' hyperthyroidism.

This clonotype occurred a few times. This sequence joins TRBV3-1 and TRBJ1-3; a weak D match, TRBD1 (5 bases). Germline assignment: CDR1 LGHDT and CDR2 YNNKEL (reference sequence). The CDR3 runs to 13 residues. With 5 bases removed from V and 0 bases from J, the gap between germline ends came to 5 bases. CDR3 in DNA: TGTGCCAGCAGCGGGGCCTCTGGAAACACCATATATTTT. Its translation: CASSGASGNTIYF.

This clonotype has at least ten counts. The chain links TRBV12-3 or TRBV12-4 to TRBJ1-2; D might be TRBD1 (5 bases). Trimming stripped 3 bases from V and 4 bases from J, with 12 bases between. This CDR3 has 14 amino acids. This chain's CDR3 is CASSLGRASYGYTF. CDR3 DNA sequence: TGTGCCAGCAGTTTGGGCAGGGCTAGCTATGGCTACACCTTC.

This clonotype was counted between two and nine times. J is TRBJ2-1 and V is TRBV6-2 or TRBV6-3; 10 bases are a match to TRBD2. The germline CDR1 and CDR2 sequences are MNHEY and SVGEGT. Trimming cost V 5 bases and J 4 bases; bases outside gene matches: 11. The CDR3 contains 17 residues. DNA for the CDR3: TGTGCCAGCAGTCCCGCGGCTAGCGGGAGTAGGTACAATGAGCAGTTCTTC. Protein sequence: CASSPAASGSRYNEQFF.

This clonotype occurred many times. The chain has TRBV19 and TRBJ2-1; tentative D call: TRBD1 (6 bases). Trimming stripped 4 bases from V and 3 bases from J, with 16 bases between. The CDR3 sequence is 16 residues long. Germline loops: CDR1 LNHDA, CDR2 SQIVND (reference sequence). This chain's CDR3 is CASSTYLGGNYNEQFF. The CDR3 DNA reads as TGTGCCAGTAGTACATACCTAGGGGGAAACTACAATGAGCAGTTCTTC.

Ten or more counts support this clonotype. The chain links TRBV12-3 or TRBV12-4 to TRBJ1-2; D not certain. CDR3 size: 14 residues. V lost 5 bases to trimming and J lost 2 bases, with 12 bases between them. The CDR3 is CASSPSRSNYGYTF. The CDR3 DNA follows: TGTGCCAGCAGTCCTAGCCGGAGCAACTATGGCTACACCTTC.

This clonotype was found a few times. The J gene is TRBJ2-1, the V gene TRBV7-9; 7 bases match TRBD2. The CDR3 has 15 residues. Germline CDR1 reads SEHNR; CDR2 reads FQNEAQ (reference sequence). The junction had 5 bases not matched to a gene; V was cut back by 3 bases and J by 3 bases. The CDR3 loop reads CASSFSASGYNEQFF. The CDR3 bases are TGTGCCAGCAGCTTTTCGGCTAGCGGCTACAATGAGCAGTTCTTC.

This clonotype was seen at least ten times. The chain recombines TRBV2 with TRBJ1-2; D is perhaps TRBD1 (6 bases). The germline CDR1 and CDR2 sequences are SNHLY and FYNNEI. V lost 2 bases and J 2 bases, leaving 9 bases between the germline ends. This CDR3 is built from 14 residues. CDR3: CASSERGANYGYTF. In DNA, the CDR3 is TGTGCCAGCAGTGAACGGGGGGCGAACTATGGCTACACCTTC.